This T cell receptor beta chain was found in a study of blood T cell repertoires in COVID-19. Across the whole study: In each case, the material was cDNA or gDNA derived from T cells, B-cell-depleted T cells, or PBMCs.

Germline V gene sequence: CDR1 LGHDT, CDR2 YNNKEL (reference sequence). CDR3 length: 16 residues. The V end lost 4 bases, the J end lost 5 bases, and 17 bases lay between the germline ends. As originally analysed: For nucleated cells, counts were estimated from reference gene primer amplification. The protocol was immunoSEQ multiplex PCR, while the TCRdb copy is restricted to in-frame clones and leaves out a portion. The D gene and trimming were derived from the DNA, and the V and J assignments and clone size from that table. The table shows over 250,000 clones, with less than 90% occurring only once.

Sample: peripheral blood. The sequence was obtained from a human donor in a cohort sampled during active COVID-19. This chain connects TRBV3-1 (or the pseudogene TRBV3-2) to TRBJ1-4; D remains unclear. CDR3 nucleotides: TGTGCCAGCAGCCTTAGTTTACAGTTCCGAAATGAAAAACTGTTTTTT. As protein: CASSLSLQFRNEKLFF.